This T cell receptor (beta chain) emerged from a study of early T cells in non-severe SARS-CoV-2 infection. Study background: The input, bulk RNA from unsorted whole blood, was sequenced, and chains were unpaired. Findings and caveats of the study: The VDJdb matching leaned toward anti-spike CD8 responses and overlooked private and CD4 specificities.

The CDR3 is 15 residues long. Germline V CDR1 and CDR2: SGHDN, FVKESK. The ends were cut back, 4 bases at V and 8 bases at J, with 20 bases in the middle. This clonotype was seen at least ten times. Its antigen is as yet unknown. Individual cDNA molecules each received unique molecular identifiers attached to them. Via MiXCR, TCRdb re-called the 5' RACE reads, giving one row per CDR3 protein. The data show fewer than 85,000 distinct CDR3 sequences, approximately 10% seen once. The V and J genes are TRBV14 and TRBJ1-2; a possible D gene is TRBD1 (6 bases). The TCR was taken from an adult who was a healthcare worker with PCR-confirmed SARS-CoV-2 infection or an uninfected control (not recorded which). Sequencing used whole blood, obtained at baseline. CDR3 coding DNA: TGTGCCAGCAGCCGAGAGCTGGGGGGCGCCTTGGGCTACACCTTC. Its translation is CASSRELGGALGYTF.